The 21 T cell receptor beta chains reported below all come from one sample, sequenced in a study of T cells in narcolepsy. Profiled with immunoSEQ multiplex PCR; TCRdb holds only in-frame clones, not every one. The sample holds some 34,000 clones, more than 75% seen once. Sequenced input: memory (CD45RA-) CD4+ T cells from blood. The receptors here all came from a human donor in good health.

This rearrangement joins TRBV19 to TRBJ2-1; weak D call: TRBD2 (5 bases). This CDR3 comprises 15 residues. Germline-derived CDR1 and CDR2 are LNHDA and SQIVND (reference sequence). The V gene lost 6 bases and the J gene lost 0 bases, with 12 bases spanning the gap. The CDR3 reads CASSTSGSSYNEQFF. The CDR3 nucleotides are TGTGCCAGTAGCACCTCGGGGAGCTCCTACAATGAGCAGTTCTTC.

This clone appeared once. V is TRBV5-1 and J is TRBJ1-3, with a weak D call TRBD1 (5 bases). V was pared by 2 bases and J by 0 bases, with 12 bases between. In germline, CDR1 is SGHRS, CDR2 YFSETQ. This CDR3 is 16 amino acids long. The CDR3 DNA reads as TGCGCCAGCAGCTTAAGACAGTTCTCCTCTGGAAACACCATATATTTT. Its protein product is CASSLRQFSSGNTIYF. Full variable domain (outside the CDR3, taken from reference TRBV5-1 and TRBJ1-3): KAGVTQTPRYLIKTRGQQVTLSCSPISGHRSVSWYQQTPGQGLQFLFEYFSETQRNKGNFPGRFSGRQFSNSRSEMNVSTLELGDSALYLCASSLRQFSSGNTIYFGEGSWLTVV.

The DNA of the CDR3 is TGCAGCGTGCGAACAGGGGGAAAACAGCCCCAGCATTTT. Amino acid sequence: CSVRTGGKQPQHF. The chain recombines TRBV29-1 with TRBJ1-5; 8 nucleotides agree with TRBD1. Germline CDR1 is SQVTM and CDR2 is ANQGSEA. CDR3 length: 13 amino acids. With V trimmed by 6 bases and J by 7 bases, 8 bases remained unmatched.

This clone was counted a few times. CDR3 residues: CASSLAGGSGANVLTF. CDR3 coding DNA: TGTGCCAGCAGCTTAGCGGGAGGCTCTGGGGCCAACGTCCTGACTTTC. The rearrangement joins TRBV7-8 to TRBJ2-6; a possible D gene is TRBD2 (6 bases). V lost 0 bases and J lost 0, with 6 bases in between. CDR1 is SGHVS and CDR2 is FQNEAQ in the germline V gene. This CDR3 has 16 amino acids.

This clone was detected a few times. The sample holds other DNA sequences that translate to the same CDR3. The chain employs TRBV6-1 and TRBJ1-3, with D tentatively TRBD1 (5 bases). CDR3 length: 15 residues. CDR1 is MNHNS, CDR2 SASEGT, per germline. V lost 1 base to trimming and J lost 2 bases, with 9 bases between them. The CDR3 coding sequence is TGTGCCAGCAGTGAAGTCGGCAGGGCTGGAAACACCATATATTTT. It codes for CASSEVGRAGNTIYF.

The V call is TRBV5-6, the J call TRBJ2-5; maybe TRBD1 (6 bases). CDR1 and CDR2 (germline): SGHDT, YYEEEE. V gave up 0 bases and J gave up 3 bases, with 12 bases separating them. The CDR3 has 15 amino acids. Written as DNA, the CDR3 is TGTGCCAGCAGCTTGGTGACAGGTGGAAAAGAGACCCAGTACTTC. This translates into CASSLVTGGKETQYF.

The chain has TRBV5-6 and TRBJ1-5; 8 bases fit TRBD1. There are 14 residues in the CDR3. Germline lookup yields CDR1 SGHDT and CDR2 YYEEEE. The J segment lost 5 bases and the V segment lost 4 bases, leaving 5 bases of the junction unmatched. CDR3 nucleotides: TGTGCCAGCAGCCTTGGACAGGGTGATCAGCCCCAGCATTTT. It specifies CASSLGQGDQPQHF.

The chain recombines TRBV7-9 with TRBJ2-3, with D possibly TRBD2 on 6 matching bases. V lost 5 bases and J lost 4, with 19 bases in between. Germline V CDR1 and CDR2: SEHNR, FQNEAQ (reference sequence). The CDR3 loop spans 16 amino acids. CDR3 residues: CASSPQAMGEADTQYF. The CDR3 DNA is TGTGCCAGCAGCCCCCAGGCGATGGGGGAGGCAGATACGCAGTATTTT.

The table lists this clone with a count of one. The chain recombines TRBV19 with TRBJ1-5; the D gene is possibly TRBD1 (6 bases). The germline CDR1 and CDR2 sequences are LNHDA and SQIVND (reference sequence). V shed 7 bases and J shed 7 bases, with 26 bases lying between them. The CDR3 has 17 amino acids. The CDR3 region is CASTFRVGGRTVQPQHF. As DNA, the CDR3 is TGTGCCAGTACCTTTCGGGTCGGGGGGCGGACCGTCCAGCCCCAGCATTTT.

The chain joins TRBV7-2 to TRBJ2-5; TRBD2 matches at 7 bases. The end of the DNA fits TRBJ2-7 better, so the J call may be wrong. The CDR3 sequence is 15 residues long. Per germline, CDR1 SGHTA and CDR2 FQGNSA. The CDR3 nucleotides are TGTGCCAGCAGCTTAGTGGCTAGCGGCGTCTACGAGCAGTACTTC. This sequence encodes CASSLVASGVYEQYF.

This chain links TRBV6-5 with TRBJ2-4; 8 nucleotides line up with TRBD1. CDR1 is MNHEY and CDR2 is SVGAGI in the germline V gene. J gave up 4 bases and V 5 bases, and 4 bases lay outside the gene matches. The CDR3 consists of 14 residues. The CDR3 region is CASSTRQGKNIQYF. The CDR3 DNA follows: TGTGCCAGCAGTACGAGACAGGGGAAAAACATTCAGTACTTC.

The chain combines TRBV2 with TRBJ1-5; 8 bases map to TRBD1. Trimming removed 4 bases from V and 2 bases from J; junction bases left unmatched: 7. CDR3 size: 16 residues. The germline V gene encodes CDR1 SNHLY and CDR2 FYNNEI. The chain's CDR3 is CASSGAGGSGNQPQHF. CDR3 DNA: TGTGCCAGCAGTGGAGCAGGGGGCTCGGGCAATCAGCCCCAGCATTTT.

The J gene is TRBJ2-2, the V gene TRBV11-2; weak D call: TRBD2 (5 bases). The CDR3 runs to 15 residues. The V end lost 3 bases, the J end lost 8 bases, and 16 bases lay between the germline ends. CDR1 is SGHAT, CDR2 FQNNGV, per germline. CDR3 sequence reads: CASSLGSRPEGELFF. The CDR3 DNA is TGTGCCAGCAGCTTGGGGAGTCGACCAGAAGGGGAGCTGTTTTTT.

The V call is TRBV6-5, the J call TRBJ1-4; D is ambiguous. The CDR3 covers 15 residues. The germline CDR1 and CDR2 sequences are MNHEY and SVGAGI. Trimming left V 6 bases short and J 8 bases short, with 19 bases between. CDR3 DNA: TGTGCCAGCAGAACCCACCAGTTAGGCCAAGAAAAACTGTTTTTT. As protein: CASRTHQLGQEKLFF.

This chain links TRBV7-2 with TRBJ2-3, with D possibly matching TRBD1 (5 bases). V was cut by 1 base and J by 1 base, with 9 bases left in between. The germline V gene encodes CDR1 SGHTA and CDR2 FQGNSA. This CDR3 contains 15 residues. CDR3 sequence (DNA): TGTGCCAGCAGCTTAGTTTGGGGCGGCACAGATACGCAGTATTTT. Translating gives CASSLVWGGTDTQYF.

The chain carries TRBV7-2 and TRBJ1-2; no firm D call. Germline loops: CDR1 SGHTA, CDR2 FQGNSA. The CDR3 spans 14 residues. The ends were cut back, 1 base at V and 4 bases at J, with 10 bases in the middle. In DNA, the CDR3 is TGTGCCAGCAGCTTAGATGGGGTGACCTATGGCTACACCTTC. Amino acid sequence: CASSLDGVTYGYTF.

V usage is TRBV6-5 and J usage is TRBJ2-7; 7 positions agree with TRBD1. The length of the CDR3 is 13 residues. Looked up from germline, CDR1 is MNHEY and CDR2 is SVGAGI. The V gene end was trimmed by 5 bases and the J gene end by 6 bases; junction bases not matched to a gene: 7. The CDR3 is CASSLGQRAEQYF. The DNA for the CDR3 is TGTGCCAGCAGTCTGGGACAGAGGGCCGAGCAGTACTTC.

This chain links TRBV5-1 with TRBJ2-1; D unclear. This CDR3 has 14 amino acids. V lost 0 bases to trimming and J lost 7 bases, with 11 bases between them. Germline values: CDR1 SGHRS, CDR2 YFSETQ. CDR3 DNA: TGCGCCAGCAGCTTGGTAGAAGGTAGGAATGAGCAGTTCTTC. As protein: CASSLVEGRNEQFF.

The gene calls are TRBV19 and TRBJ1-5; perhaps TRBD1 as D (5 bases). V was shortened by 4 bases and J by 7 bases, with 20 bases between the two germline ends. From germline, CDR1 is LNHDA and CDR2 SQIVND (reference sequence). The CDR3 has 16 amino acids. This CDR3 reads CASSTHRGEGSQPQHF. The CDR3 DNA reads as TGTGCCAGTAGTACCCACCGAGGGGAGGGTTCACAGCCCCAGCATTTT.

The chain carries TRBV5-6 and TRBJ2-7, with 7 bases identical to TRBD2. This CDR3 is 16 amino acids long. Germline CDR1 and CDR2: SGHDT and YYEEEE. After removal of 4 bases from V and 0 bases from J, the junction contained 10 bases not matched to a gene. This chain's CDR3 is CASSGGGLVSSYEQYF. In nucleotides, the CDR3 is TGTGCCAGCAGCGGGGGAGGACTAGTCAGCTCCTACGAGCAGTACTTC.

V and J are TRBV5-1 and TRBJ1-4; a weak D match, TRBD1 (5 bases). Per germline, CDR1 SGHRS and CDR2 YFSETQ. The CDR3 spans 15 residues. V dropped 0 bases and J dropped 1 base, with 7 bases sitting between them. CDR3 loop: CASSLEGLTNEKLFF. Here the CDR3 DNA reads TGCGCCAGCAGCTTGGAGGGGTTAACTAATGAAAAACTGTTTTTT.